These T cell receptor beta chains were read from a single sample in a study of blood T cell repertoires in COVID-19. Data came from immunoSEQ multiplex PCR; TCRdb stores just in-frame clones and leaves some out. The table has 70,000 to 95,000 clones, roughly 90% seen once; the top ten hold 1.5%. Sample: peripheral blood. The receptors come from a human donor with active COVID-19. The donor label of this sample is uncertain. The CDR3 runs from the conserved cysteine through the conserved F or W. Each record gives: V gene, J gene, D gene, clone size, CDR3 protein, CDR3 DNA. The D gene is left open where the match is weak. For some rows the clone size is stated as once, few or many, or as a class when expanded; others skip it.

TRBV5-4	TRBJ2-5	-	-	CASSLAGGGAIETQYF	TGTGCCAGCAGCTTGGCCGGTGGGGGGGCTATAGAGACCCAGTACTTC
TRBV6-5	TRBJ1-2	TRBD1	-	CASSSRQPGQGGGYTF	TGTGCCAGCAGTTCTCGTCAACCGGGACAGGGTGGGGGCTACACCTTC
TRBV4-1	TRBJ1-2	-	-	CASSQDRKTGRNYGYTF	TGCGCCAGCAGCCAAGATAGGAAAACAGGACGAAACTATGGCTACACCTTC
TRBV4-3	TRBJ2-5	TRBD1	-	CASSQGTGVQETQYF	TGCGCCAGCAGCCAGGGGACAGGAGTACAAGAGACCCAGTACTTC
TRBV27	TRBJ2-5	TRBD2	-	CASSPGLAGGQETQYF	TGTGCCAGCAGTCCCGGACTAGCGGGGGGCCAAGAGACCCAGTACTTC
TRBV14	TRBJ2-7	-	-	CASSQGLEIYEQYF	TGTGCCAGCAGCCAAGGGTTGGAGATCTACGAGCAGTACTTC
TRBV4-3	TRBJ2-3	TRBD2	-	CASSQDGGAHTTQYF	TGCGCCAGCAGCCAAGACGGGGGGGCTCACACTACGCAGTATTTT
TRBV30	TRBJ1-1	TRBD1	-	CKRGQLNTEAFF	TGCAAGAGGGGGCAGTTGAACACTGAAGCTTTCTTT
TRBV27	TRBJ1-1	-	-	CASSFGVPTGGTEAFF	TGTGCCAGCAGTTTCGGCGTCCCGACGGGGGGGACTGAAGCTTTCTTT
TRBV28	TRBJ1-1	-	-	CASSTATEAFF	TGTGCCAGCAGTACAGCTACTGAAGCTTTCTTT
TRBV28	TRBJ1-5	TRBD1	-	CASGLTGGNQPQHF	TGTGCCAGCGGACTTACAGGGGGCAATCAGCCCCAGCATTTT
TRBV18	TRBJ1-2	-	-	CASSPEGGPYGYTF	TGTGCCAGCTCACCGGAGGGCGGTCCGTATGGCTACACCTTC
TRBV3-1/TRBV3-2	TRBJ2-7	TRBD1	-	CASSQDTQGAGEQYF	TGTGCCAGCAGCCAAGATACGCAGGGGGCGGGCGAGCAGTACTTC
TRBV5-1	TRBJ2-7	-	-	CASSLDSRGEQYF	TGCGCCAGCAGCTTGGACAGCCGCGGGGAGCAGTACTTC
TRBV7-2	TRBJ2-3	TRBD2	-	CASRTGLAGASDTQYF	TGTGCCAGCAGAACAGGACTAGCGGGGGCTTCAGATACGCAGTATTTT
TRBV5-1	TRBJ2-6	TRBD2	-	CASTGLSSGANVLTF	TGCGCCAGCACGGGACTAAGCTCTGGGGCCAACGTCCTGACTTTC
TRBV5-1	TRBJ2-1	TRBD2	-	CASRLALAGERGEQFF	TGCGCCAGCAGATTGGCATTGGCGGGGGAGCGGGGTGAGCAGTTCTTC
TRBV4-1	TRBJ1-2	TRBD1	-	CASSPQTGGAYYGYTF	TGCGCCAGCAGCCCTCAGACAGGGGGCGCGTACTATGGCTACACCTTC
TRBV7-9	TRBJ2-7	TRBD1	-	CASSPRDRGNEQYF	TGTGCCAGCAGCCCTCGGGACAGGGGCAACGAGCAGTACTTC
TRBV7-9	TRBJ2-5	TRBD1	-	CASSLDGRGLRGETQYF	TGTGCCAGCAGCTTAGACGGCAGGGGGCTAAGAGGAGAGACCCAGTACTTC
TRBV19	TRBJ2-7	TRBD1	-	CASSIYPQDRGKAYEQYF	TGTGCCAGTAGTATATACCCTCAAGACAGGGGGAAAGCCTACGAGCAGTACTTC
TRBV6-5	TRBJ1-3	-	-	CASSYYPGPGNTIYF	TGTGCCAGCAGTTACTATCCAGGGCCCGGAAACACCATATATTTT
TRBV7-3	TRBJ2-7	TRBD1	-	CASSSGQGPSYEQYF	TGTGCCAGCAGCTCGGGACAGGGGCCGTCCTACGAGCAGTACTTC
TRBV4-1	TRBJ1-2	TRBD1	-	CASSVPGGSPGYTF	TGCGCCAGCAGCGTCCCAGGGGGATCGCCTGGCTACACCTTC
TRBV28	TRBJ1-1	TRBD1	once	CASVNQGAFQAFF	TGTGCCAGCGTAAATCAGGGGGCGTTTCAAGCTTTCTTT
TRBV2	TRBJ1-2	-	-	CASASQGFTRGGYTF	TGTGCCAGCGCATCCCAGGGGTTCACTCGAGGTGGCTACACCTTC
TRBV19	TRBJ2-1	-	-	CASSPSPYNEQFF	TGTGCCAGTAGTCCTAGTCCCTACAATGAGCAGTTCTTC
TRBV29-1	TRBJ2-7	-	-	CSVVAGLSSYEQYF	TGCAGCGTTGTTGCCGGGTTGAGCTCCTACGAGCAGTACTTC
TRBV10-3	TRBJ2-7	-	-	CAISDLGQRYEQYF	TGTGCCATCAGTGACCTTGGACAGCGCTACGAGCAGTACTTC
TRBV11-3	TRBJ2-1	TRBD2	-	CASSSGLAGGGEQFF	TGTGCCAGCAGCTCGGGACTAGCGGGGGGCGGTGAGCAGTTCTTC
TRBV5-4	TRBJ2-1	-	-	CASSLESSYNEQFF	TGTGCCAGCAGCTTGGAGAGCTCCTACAATGAGCAGTTCTTC
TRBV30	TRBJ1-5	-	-	CAWSYRVNQPQHF	TGTGCCTGGAGTTACAGGGTCAATCAGCCCCAGCATTTT
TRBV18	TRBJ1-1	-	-	CASSPGQLNTEAFF	TGTGCCAGCTCCCCTGGACAGTTGAACACTGAAGCTTTCTTT